Listed here are 20 T cell receptor beta chains from one sample, sequenced in a study of cytomegalovirus exposure and HLA in healthy donors. PCR was performed using 60 Vbeta and 13 Jbeta primers. Profiled with immunoSEQ multiplex PCR; TCRdb holds only in-frame clones, not every one. The table records 35,000 to 50,000 clones, over 55% of them present only once. Sequenced: PBMCs. The receptors shown here come from a human donor in good health.

This chain uses TRBV7-8 with TRBJ2-3; D might be TRBD1 (6 bases). CDR1 is SGHVS, CDR2 FQNEAQ, per germline. The CDR3 contains 16 residues. The V gene lost 5 bases and the J gene lost 1 base, with 16 bases spanning the gap. The CDR3 reads CASSQGRVRGTDTQYF. The CDR3 DNA is TGTGCCAGCAGCCAGGGGCGCGTTCGGGGCACAGATACGCAGTATTTT.

The chain is built from TRBV10-3 and TRBJ2-1; 9 bases are a match to TRBD1. V lost 6 bases to trimming and J lost 1 base; unmatched junction nucleotides: 1. This CDR3 is built from 14 residues. Germline assignment: CDR1 ENHRY and CDR2 SYGVKD. The CDR3 spells CAISDRGSYNEQFF. CDR3 nucleotides: TGTGCCATCAGCGACAGGGGGTCCTACAATGAGCAGTTCTTC.

This rearrangement joins TRBV6-6 to TRBJ1-6; D uncertain. V lost 6 bases and J 2 bases, leaving 11 bases between the germline ends. CDR1 and CDR2 from the germline V gene are MNHNY and SVGAGI (reference sequence). This CDR3 is 15 amino acids long. The DNA for the CDR3 is TGTGCCAGCAGGTCTCCCGGGGCCTATAATTCACCCCTCCACTTT. This codes for CASRSPGAYNSPLHF.

V usage is TRBV7-9 and J usage is TRBJ1-2; D may be TRBD1 (5 bases). This CDR3 comprises 16 residues. Trimming pared 6 bases from V and 7 bases from J, leaving 24 bases between. Germline V gene sequence: CDR1 SEHNR, CDR2 FQNEAQ (reference sequence). As DNA, the CDR3 is TGTGCCAGCAGACTAAAGGGACTGCCGACCCATAGTGGCTACACCTTC. Its translation: CASRLKGLPTHSGYTF.

The genes are TRBV6-5 and TRBJ2-1; 11 bases are a match to TRBD2. The germline gives CDR1 MNHEY, CDR2 SVGAGI. V shed 3 bases, J shed 8 bases, and the junction held 3 bases outside the gene matches. This CDR3 has 14 residues. The CDR3 nucleotides are TGTGCCAGCAGTTATAGCGGGGGGGGATATGAGCAGTTCTTC. This codes for CASSYSGGGYEQFF.

V is TRBV7-6 and J is TRBJ2-2; D is perhaps TRBD2 (6 bases). This CDR3 contains 18 residues. The germline CDR1 and CDR2 sequences are SGHVS and FNYEAQ. Trimming removed 1 base at V and 3 bases at J, with 18 bases between. CDR3 residues: CASSLEGTQRGYTGELFF. The CDR3 region has the DNA TGTGCCAGCAGCTTAGAAGGGACTCAGAGGGGTTACACCGGGGAGCTGTTTTTT.

V usage is TRBV7-2 and J usage is TRBJ2-5; D is undetermined. Germline V CDR1 and CDR2: SGHTA, FQGNSA. This CDR3 has 14 amino acids. V was trimmed by 3 bases and J by 4 bases, leaving 12 bases between them. Here the CDR3 DNA reads TGTGCCAGCAGCTTTTGGGCCTCCAGAGAGACCCAGTACTTC. It yields the protein CASSFWASRETQYF.

The chain couples TRBV9 to TRBJ2-7; D possibly corresponds to TRBD1 (6 bases). The V end was cut by 5 bases, the J end by 0 bases, with 15 bases between. CDR1 SGDLS and CDR2 YYNGEE come from the germline V gene. The CDR3 spans 15 residues. The CDR3 sequence: CASRTTGTISYEQYF. Written as DNA, the CDR3 is TGTGCCAGCAGGACGACCGGGACAATCTCCTACGAGCAGTACTTC.

This chain uses TRBV5-1 with TRBJ1-2; D might be TRBD1 (6 bases). Germline V CDR1 and CDR2: SGHRS, YFSETQ. V was cut by 3 bases and J by 8 bases, with 20 bases left in between. The CDR3 loop spans 15 amino acids. CDR3 coding DNA: TGCGCCAGCAGCTATAACCCAGGGGAGGGAGGCGGCTACACCTTC. Its protein product is CASSYNPGEGGGYTF.

The chain links TRBV28 to TRBJ1-5; possible D gene TRBD1, 6 bases. The V gene lost 6 bases and the J gene lost 7 bases, with 19 bases spanning the gap. The CDR3 is 15 residues long. Germline CDR1 reads MDHEN; CDR2 reads SYDVKM. The CDR3 DNA follows: TGTGCCAGCAGGGGTCCCGAGGGGGACGGACAGCCCCAGCATTTT. This sequence encodes CASRGPEGDGQPQHF.

The chain couples TRBV5-1 to TRBJ2-2; a possible D gene is TRBD2 (6 bases). This CDR3 contains 14 residues. Per germline, CDR1 SGHRS and CDR2 YFSETQ. The V end lost 3 bases, the J end lost 7 bases, and 13 bases lay between the germline ends. Here the CDR3 reads CASSSPVSGGELFF. Here the CDR3 DNA reads TGCGCCAGCAGCTCTCCTGTTAGCGGCGGGGAGCTGTTTTTT. The whole variable domain, remainder taken from reference TRBV5-1 and TRBJ2-2, is KAGVTQTPRYLIKTRGQQVTLSCSPISGHRSVSWYQQTPGQGLQFLFEYFSETQRNKGNFPGRFSGRQFSNSRSEMNVSTLELGDSALYLCASSSPVSGGELFFGEGSRLTVL.

The rearrangement links TRBV5-4 to TRBJ2-5; unclear D gene. The CDR3 spans 12 residues. CDR1 SGHNT and CDR2 YYREEE come from the germline V gene (reference sequence). Trimming removed 1 base from V and 5 bases from J, with 6 bases in between. The CDR3 DNA is TGTGCCAGCAGCTTGCCCCGGGAGACCCAGTACTTC. Protein sequence: CASSLPRETQYF.

The CDR3 spells CASSQGPQGRYNEQFF. In DNA form, the CDR3 reads TGCGCCAGCAGCCAAGGGCCCCAGGGGCGATACAATGAGCAGTTCTTC. The chain uses TRBV4-1 and TRBJ2-1; D is possibly TRBD1 (6 bases). V lost 1 base and J lost 4, with 14 bases in between. The CDR3 extends over 16 amino acids. Germline V gene sequence: CDR1 MGHRA, CDR2 YSYEKL.

The chain is built from TRBV5-1 and TRBJ2-7; a possible D gene is TRBD2 (6 bases). Trimming left V 4 bases short and J 4 bases short, with 21 bases between. CDR1 and CDR2 (germline): SGHRS, YFSETQ. This CDR3 has 16 residues. CDR3 protein: CASSPGARGIGYEQYF. The CDR3 DNA sequence: TGCGCCAGCAGCCCCGGGGCCCGGGGGATTGGGTACGAGCAGTACTTC. The full variable domain, completed using reference TRBV5-1 and TRBJ2-7, is KAGVTQTPRYLIKTRGQQVTLSCSPISGHRSVSWYQQTPGQGLQFLFEYFSETQRNKGNFPGRFSGRQFSNSRSEMNVSTLELGDSALYLCASSPGARGIGYEQYFGPGTRLTVT.

This clone occurred a few times. The J gene is TRBJ1-6, the V gene TRBV5-1, with 9 bases lining up with TRBD1. CDR1 is SGHRS and CDR2 is YFSETQ in the germline V gene. The J segment lost 11 bases and the V segment lost 2 bases, leaving 5 bases of the junction unmatched. The CDR3 is 14 amino acids. The chain's CDR3 is CASSLRTGVPPLHF. The CDR3 DNA follows: TGCGCCAGCAGCTTACGGACAGGGGTTCCACCCCTCCACTTT.

The V and J genes are TRBV6-5 and TRBJ2-7, with a weak D call TRBD2 (5 bases). V was trimmed by 7 bases and J by 7 bases, leaving 14 bases between them. The CDR3 runs 12 residues. Germline loops: CDR1 MNHEY, CDR2 SVGAGI. The CDR3: CASKLSEEEQYF. CDR3 sequence (DNA): TGTGCCAGCAAACTGTCGGAGGAGGAGCAGTACTTC.

The CDR3, as DNA: TGTGCCAGCGCAGCCTACAGGGCCCACGAGCAGTACTTC. Residues: CASAAYRAHEQYF. This rearrangement joins TRBV7-8 to TRBJ2-7; perhaps TRBD1 as D (6 bases). V lost 8 bases and J lost 5, with 16 bases in between. Germline CDR1 reads SGHVS; CDR2 reads FQNEAQ. The CDR3 loop spans 13 amino acids.

The chain couples TRBV4-1 to TRBJ2-1; 8 nucleotides line up with TRBD1. This CDR3 has 17 residues. Trimming cost V 1 base and J 0 bases; bases outside gene matches: 5. In germline, CDR1 is MGHRA, CDR2 YSYEKL. The CDR3 DNA reads TGCGCCAGCAGCCAAGGCACCGGACAGGGCTCCTACAATGAGCAGTTCTTC. Translation gives CASSQGTGQGSYNEQFF.

The chain recombines TRBV27 with TRBJ1-2, with D perhaps TRBD1 (6 bases). Germline CDR1 is MNHEY and CDR2 is SMNVEV (reference sequence). V was clipped by 3 bases and J by 5 bases, with 10 bases between them. This CDR3 contains 13 residues. Written as DNA, the CDR3 is TGTGCCAGCAGTTTTGGGACACATTATGGCTACACCTTC. Residues: CASSFGTHYGYTF.

The rearrangement joins TRBV6-1 to TRBJ2-5; 10 nucleotides agree with TRBD2. Germline values: CDR1 MNHNS, CDR2 SASEGT. The ends lost 4 bases at V and 5 bases at J; junction bases unmatched: 7. The CDR3 consists of 15 residues. CDR3: CASSVERGGRETQYF. The CDR3 coding sequence is TGTGCCAGCAGTGTTGAGCGGGGGGGCCGGGAGACCCAGTACTTC.